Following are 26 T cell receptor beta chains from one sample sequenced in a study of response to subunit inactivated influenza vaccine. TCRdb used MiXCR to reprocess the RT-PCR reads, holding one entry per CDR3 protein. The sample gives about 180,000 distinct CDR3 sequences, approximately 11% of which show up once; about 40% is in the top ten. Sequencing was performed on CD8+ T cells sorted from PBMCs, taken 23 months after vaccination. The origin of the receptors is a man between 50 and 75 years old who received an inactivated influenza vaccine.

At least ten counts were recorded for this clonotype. CDR3 residues: CASSQDWDSGTGPDTQYF. CDR3 nucleotide sequence: TGCGCCAGCAGCCAAGATTGGGACTCCGGGACAGGGCCAGATACGCAGTATTTT. The V and J genes are TRBV4-3 and TRBJ2-3; 9 bases agree with TRBD1. V dropped 0 bases and J dropped 4; count of bases not matched to a gene: 11. Per the germline V gene, CDR1 is LGHNA and CDR2 is YSLEER. The CDR3 sequence is 18 residues long.

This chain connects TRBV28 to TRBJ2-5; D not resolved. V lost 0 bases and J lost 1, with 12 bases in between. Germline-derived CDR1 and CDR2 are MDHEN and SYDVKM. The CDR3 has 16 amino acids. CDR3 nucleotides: TGTGCCAGCAGTTTATGGGCAACACCCGCCCAAGAGACCCAGTACTTC. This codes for CASSLWATPAQETQYF.

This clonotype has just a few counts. This CDR3 is CSARDHRASGSIYEQYF. The CDR3 DNA reads TGCAGTGCTAGAGATCACAGGGCTAGCGGGAGTATTTACGAGCAGTACTTC. The rearrangement links TRBV20-1 to TRBJ2-7, with 10 nucleotides matching TRBD2. With V trimmed by 0 bases and J by 4 bases, 12 bases remained unmatched. CDR1 is DFQATT and CDR2 is SNEGSKA in the germline V gene (reference sequence). This CDR3 is 17 amino acids long.

CDR3 sequence (DNA): TGTGCCAGCAGGTCAACAGGGGGCGCCTACAATGAGCAGTTCTTC. Its protein product is CASRSTGGAYNEQFF. The chain has TRBV7-9 and TRBJ2-1; 9 bases match TRBD1. CDR3 length equals 15 residues. V lost 6 bases to trimming and J lost 2 bases; unmatched junction nucleotides: 5. CDR1 is SEHNR, CDR2 FQNEAQ, per germline (reference sequence).

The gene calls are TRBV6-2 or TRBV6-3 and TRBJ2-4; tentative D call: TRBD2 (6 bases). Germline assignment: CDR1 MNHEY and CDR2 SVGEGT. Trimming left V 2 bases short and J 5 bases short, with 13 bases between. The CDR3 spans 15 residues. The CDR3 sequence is CASSYGGARENIQYF. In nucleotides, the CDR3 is TGTGCCAGCAGTTACGGCGGGGCGAGGGAAAACATTCAGTACTTC.

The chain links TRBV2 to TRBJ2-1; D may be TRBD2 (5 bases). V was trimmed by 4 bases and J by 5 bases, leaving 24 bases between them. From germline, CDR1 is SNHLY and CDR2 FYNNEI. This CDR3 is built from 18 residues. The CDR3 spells CASSAPHPVWVRDNEQFF. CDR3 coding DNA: TGTGCCAGCAGTGCCCCTCACCCGGTCTGGGTGCGGGACAATGAGCAGTTCTTC.

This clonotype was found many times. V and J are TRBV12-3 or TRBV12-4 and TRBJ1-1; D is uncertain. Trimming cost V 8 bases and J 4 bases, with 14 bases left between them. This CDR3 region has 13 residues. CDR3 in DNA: TGTGCCAGCTCAAGGGTGGGCTTCACTGAAGCTTTCTTT. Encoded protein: CASSRVGFTEAFF.

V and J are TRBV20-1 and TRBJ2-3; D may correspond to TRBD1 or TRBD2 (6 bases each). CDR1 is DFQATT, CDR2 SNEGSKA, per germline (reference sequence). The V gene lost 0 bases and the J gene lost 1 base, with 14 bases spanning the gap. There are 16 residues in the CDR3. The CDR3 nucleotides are TGCAGTGCTAGAGATTATGAGGGGGGTCGCACAGATACGCAGTATTTT. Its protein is CSARDYEGGRTDTQYF.

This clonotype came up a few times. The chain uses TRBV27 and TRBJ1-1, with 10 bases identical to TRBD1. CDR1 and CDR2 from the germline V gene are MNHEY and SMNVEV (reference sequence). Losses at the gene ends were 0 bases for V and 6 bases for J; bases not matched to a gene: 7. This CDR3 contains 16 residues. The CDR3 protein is CASSLSVGQGVAEAFF. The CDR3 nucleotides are TGTGCCAGCAGTTTATCGGTCGGACAGGGGGTTGCTGAAGCTTTCTTT.

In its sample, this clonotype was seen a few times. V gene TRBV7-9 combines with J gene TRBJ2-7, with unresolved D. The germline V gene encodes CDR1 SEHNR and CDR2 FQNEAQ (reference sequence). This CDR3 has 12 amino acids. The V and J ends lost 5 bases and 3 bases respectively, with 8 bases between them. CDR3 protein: CASSKDGYEQYF. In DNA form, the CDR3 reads TGTGCCAGCAGCAAGGACGGCTACGAGCAGTACTTC.

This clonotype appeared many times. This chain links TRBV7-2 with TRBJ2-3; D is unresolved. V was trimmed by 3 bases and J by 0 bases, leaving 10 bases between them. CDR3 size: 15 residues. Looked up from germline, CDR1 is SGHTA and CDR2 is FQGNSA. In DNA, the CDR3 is TGTGCCAGCAGCTTTCGCGATCGAAGCACAGATACGCAGTATTTT. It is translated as CASSFRDRSTDTQYF.

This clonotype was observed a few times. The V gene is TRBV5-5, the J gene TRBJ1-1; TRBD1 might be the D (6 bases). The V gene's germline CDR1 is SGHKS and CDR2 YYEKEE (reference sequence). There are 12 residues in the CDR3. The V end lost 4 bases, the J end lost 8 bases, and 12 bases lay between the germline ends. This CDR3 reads CASSPAGTEAFF. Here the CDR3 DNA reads TGTGCCAGCAGCCCTGCCGGGACAGAAGCTTTCTTT.

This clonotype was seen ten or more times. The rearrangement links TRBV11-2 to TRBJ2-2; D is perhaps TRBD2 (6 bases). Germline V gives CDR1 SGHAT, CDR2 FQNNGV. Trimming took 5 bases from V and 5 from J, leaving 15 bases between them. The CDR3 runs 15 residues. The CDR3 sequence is CASSSREVYTGELFF. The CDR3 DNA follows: TGTGCCAGCAGCAGCAGGGAGGTATATACCGGGGAGCTGTTTTTT.

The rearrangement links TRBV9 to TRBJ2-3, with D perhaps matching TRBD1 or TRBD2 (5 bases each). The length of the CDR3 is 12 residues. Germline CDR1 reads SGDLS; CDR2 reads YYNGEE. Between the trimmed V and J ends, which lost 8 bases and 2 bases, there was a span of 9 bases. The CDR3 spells CASEGITDTQYF. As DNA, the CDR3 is TGTGCCAGTGAGGGGATCACAGATACGCAGTATTTT.

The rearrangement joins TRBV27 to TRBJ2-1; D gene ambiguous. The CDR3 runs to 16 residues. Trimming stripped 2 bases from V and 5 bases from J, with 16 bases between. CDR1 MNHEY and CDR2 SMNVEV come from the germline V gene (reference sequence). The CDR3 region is CASSLIPWVINNEQFF. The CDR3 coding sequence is TGTGCCAGCAGTTTAATCCCCTGGGTAATTAACAATGAGCAGTTCTTC.

DNA for the CDR3: TGCGCCAGCAGCCAAGATACTAGCGGGGGATACGAGCAGTACTTC. Amino acid sequence: CASSQDTSGGYEQYF. This sequence joins TRBV4-3 and TRBJ2-7; 11 nucleotides align to TRBD2. Germline loops: CDR1 LGHNA, CDR2 YSLEER. This CDR3 has 15 residues. V was clipped by 0 bases and J by 4 bases; unmatched bases: 2.

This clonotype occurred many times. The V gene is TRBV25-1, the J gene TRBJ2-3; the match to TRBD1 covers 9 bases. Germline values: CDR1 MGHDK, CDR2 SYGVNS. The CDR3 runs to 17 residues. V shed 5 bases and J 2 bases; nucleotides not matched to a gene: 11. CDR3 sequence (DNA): TGTGCCAGCAGTCCGGTGGGACAGGGTGTCCCCACAGATACGCAGTATTTT. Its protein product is CASSPVGQGVPTDTQYF.

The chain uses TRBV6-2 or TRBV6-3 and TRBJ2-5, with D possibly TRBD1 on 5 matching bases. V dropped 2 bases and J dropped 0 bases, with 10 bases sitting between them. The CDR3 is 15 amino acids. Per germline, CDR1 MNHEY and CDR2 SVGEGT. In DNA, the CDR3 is TGTGCCAGCAGTTACGCCCTGGACAACCAAGAGACCCAGTACTTC. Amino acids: CASSYALDNQETQYF.

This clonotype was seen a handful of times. The CDR3 DNA follows: TGTGCCAGCAGTCACGGGGCGCTTAGCAATCAGCCCCAGCATTTT. It codes for CASSHGALSNQPQHF. The V call is TRBV12-3 or TRBV12-4, the J call TRBJ1-5; weak D call: TRBD1 (5 bases). The CDR3 runs to 15 residues. The germline V and J ends were trimmed by 5 bases and 0 bases, with 11 bases remaining between them.

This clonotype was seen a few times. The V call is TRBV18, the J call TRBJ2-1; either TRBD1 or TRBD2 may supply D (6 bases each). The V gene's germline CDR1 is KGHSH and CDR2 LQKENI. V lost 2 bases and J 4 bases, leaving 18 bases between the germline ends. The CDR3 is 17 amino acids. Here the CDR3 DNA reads TGTGCCAGCTCACCAGGAGGGCCACAGGGTTGGTACAATGAGCAGTTCTTC. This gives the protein CASSPGGPQGWYNEQFF. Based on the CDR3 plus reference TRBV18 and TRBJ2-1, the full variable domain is NAGVMQNPRHLVRRRGQEARLRCSPMKGHSHVYWYRQLPEEGLKFMVYLQKENIIDESGMPKERFSAEFPKEGPSILRIQQVVRGDSAAYFCASSPGGPQGWYNEQFFGPGTRLTVL.

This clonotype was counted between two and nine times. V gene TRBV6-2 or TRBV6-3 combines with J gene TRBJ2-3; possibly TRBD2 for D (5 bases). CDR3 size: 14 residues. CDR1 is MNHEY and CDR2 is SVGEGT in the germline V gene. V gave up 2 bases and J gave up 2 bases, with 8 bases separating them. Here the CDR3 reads CASSYQRYTDTQYF. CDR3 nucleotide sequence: TGTGCCAGCAGTTACCAGCGGTACACAGATACGCAGTATTTT.

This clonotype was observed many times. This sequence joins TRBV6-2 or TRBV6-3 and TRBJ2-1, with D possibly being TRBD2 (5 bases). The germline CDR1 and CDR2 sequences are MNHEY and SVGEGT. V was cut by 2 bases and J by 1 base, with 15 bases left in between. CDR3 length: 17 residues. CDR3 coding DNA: TGTGCCAGCAGTTACAGCTCGGAGGAGGCTTCCTACAATGAGCAGTTCTTC. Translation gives CASSYSSEEASYNEQFF.

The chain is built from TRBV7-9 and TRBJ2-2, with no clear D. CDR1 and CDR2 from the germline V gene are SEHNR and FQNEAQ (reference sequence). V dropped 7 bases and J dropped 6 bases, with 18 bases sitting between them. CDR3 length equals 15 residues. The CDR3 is CASIPSGVLAGELFF. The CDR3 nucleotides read TGTGCCAGCATCCCGTCGGGTGTGTTGGCCGGGGAGCTGTTTTTT.

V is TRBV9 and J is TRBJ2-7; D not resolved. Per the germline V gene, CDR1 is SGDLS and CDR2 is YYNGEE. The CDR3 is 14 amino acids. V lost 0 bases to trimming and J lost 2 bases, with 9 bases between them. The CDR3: CASSVGHSAYEQYF. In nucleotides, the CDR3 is TGTGCCAGCAGCGTAGGGCATTCAGCCTACGAGCAGTACTTC.

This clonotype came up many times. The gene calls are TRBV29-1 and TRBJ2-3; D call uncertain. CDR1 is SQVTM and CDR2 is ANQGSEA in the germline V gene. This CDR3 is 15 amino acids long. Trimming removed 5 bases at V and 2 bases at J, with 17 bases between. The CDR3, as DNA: TGCAGCGTTCTGGGTGGGGTGTCCAACACAGATACGCAGTATTTT. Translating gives CSVLGGVSNTDTQYF.

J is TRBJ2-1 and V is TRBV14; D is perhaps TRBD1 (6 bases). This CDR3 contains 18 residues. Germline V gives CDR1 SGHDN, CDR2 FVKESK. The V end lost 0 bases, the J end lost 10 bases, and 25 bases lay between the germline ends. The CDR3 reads CASSQDDLAGQRFVEQFF. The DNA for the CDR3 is TGTGCCAGCAGCCAAGACGACTTAGCTGGACAGCGGTTTGTAGAGCAGTTCTTC. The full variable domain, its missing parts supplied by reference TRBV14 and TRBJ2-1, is EAGVTQFPSHSVIEKGQTVTLRCDPISGHDNLYWYRRVMGKEIKFLLHFVKESKQDESGMPNNRFLAERTGGTYSTLKVQPAELEDSGVYFCASSQDDLAGQRFVEQFFGPGTRLTVL.